Each of the 17 T cell receptor beta chains below was sequenced from the same sample in a study of cytomegalovirus exposure and HLA in healthy donors. A multiplex PCR was run with 60 Vbeta primers and 13 Jbeta primers. Repertoires were generated with immunoSEQ multiplex PCR, while TCRdb's copy carries only in-frame clones and drops some. The sample includes some 76,000 clones, roughly 88% of them seen just once. What was sequenced was PBMCs. These TCRs come from a woman in her twenties or thirties in good health and CMV-seronegative.

The chain links TRBV29-1 to TRBJ1-1; 8 bases are a match to TRBD1. Germline-derived CDR1 and CDR2 are SQVTM and ANQGSEA. This CDR3 region has 11 residues. The V segment lost 0 bases and the J segment 11 bases; nucleotides outside the gene matches: 2. CDR3 amino acids: CSVEDRGQAFF. CDR3 bases: TGCAGCGTTGAAGACAGGGGGCAGGCTTTCTTT.

A few counts support this clone. The chain carries TRBV9 and TRBJ2-2; D gene uncertain. V lost 3 bases, J lost 4 bases, and 16 bases lay in between. This CDR3 spans 16 amino acids. CDR1 is SGDLS and CDR2 is YYNGEE in the germline V gene. CDR3 sequence: CASSGVSNPSTGELFF. CDR3 coding DNA: TGTGCCAGCAGCGGAGTAAGCAACCCAAGCACCGGGGAGCTGTTTTTT.

The J gene is TRBJ2-7, the V gene TRBV5-6; D not resolved. Germline loops: CDR1 SGHDT, CDR2 YYEEEE. The V gene lost 0 bases and the J gene lost 8 bases, with 12 bases spanning the gap. The CDR3 spans 13 residues. The chain's CDR3 is CASSLVGVSQQYF. The CDR3 nucleotides are TGTGCCAGCAGCTTGGTGGGCGTTTCCCAGCAGTACTTC.

The CDR3: CAIAGQMGEKLFF. The CDR3 DNA follows: TGTGCCATCGCGGGACAGATGGGTGAAAAACTGTTTTTT. The chain links TRBV10-3 to TRBJ1-4; 7 bases are a match to TRBD1. The CDR3 length is 13 residues. From germline, CDR1 is ENHRY and CDR2 SYGVKD. Trimming removed 8 bases from V and 7 bases from J; junction bases left unmatched: 7.

This clone was found once. V gene TRBV7-2 combines with J gene TRBJ2-3; 9 nucleotides line up with TRBD2. This CDR3 comprises 17 residues. V gave up 3 bases and J gave up 9 bases; unmatched junction bases: 16. Per the germline V gene, CDR1 is SGHTA and CDR2 is FQGNSA. Here the CDR3 reads CASSFLPGLARYRTQYF. CDR3 DNA sequence: TGTGCCAGCAGCTTCTTACCGGGACTAGCCCGTTATAGGACGCAGTATTTT.

Note on this clone: A junction end diverges from the germline sequence, so it may reflect a read error. The chain links TRBV7-9 to TRBJ2-1; TRBD2 aligns across 8 bases. The CDR3 consists of 15 residues. Germline V gene sequence: CDR1 SEHNR, CDR2 FQNEAQ (reference sequence). The CDR3 sequence: CSSRVASGPYNEQFF. The CDR3, as DNA: TGTTCCAGCAGGGTCGCTAGCGGGCCCTACAATGAGCAGTTCTTC.

The rearrangement uses TRBV6-5 and TRBJ2-5, with TRBD1 matching over 9 bases. CDR3 size: 14 residues. Looked up from germline, CDR1 is MNHEY and CDR2 is SVGAGI. V lost 6 bases and J lost 5; bases outside the gene matches: 7. This CDR3 is CASSQNRGPETQYF. The CDR3 bases are TGTGCCAGCAGCCAAAACAGGGGGCCTGAGACCCAGTACTTC.

The rearrangement uses TRBV25-1 and TRBJ2-7; TRBD2 is a possible D gene (5 bases). Trimming took 7 bases from V and 2 from J, leaving 12 bases between them. Per the germline V gene, CDR1 is MGHDK and CDR2 is SYGVNS. The CDR3 is 13 amino acids. CDR3: CASTPGKTYEQYF. The CDR3 DNA follows: TGTGCCAGCACCCCCGGGAAGACCTACGAGCAGTACTTC.

The V call is TRBV30, the J call TRBJ1-1; 7 nucleotides align to TRBD1. CDR1 and CDR2 (germline): GTSNPN, SVGIG (reference sequence). CDR3 length equals 15 residues. The trim removed 0 bases at V and 4 bases at J, leaving 8 bases unmatched. CDR3 nucleotides: TGTGCCTGGAGTGTAGGGGGCCCTGTGGGCACTGAAGCTTTCTTT. As protein: CAWSVGGPVGTEAFF.

The V call is TRBV28, the J call TRBJ2-7; 9 nucleotides agree with TRBD1. The CDR3 is 15 amino acids. Trimming removed 3 bases from V and 5 bases from J; junction bases left unmatched: 8. The germline CDR1 and CDR2 sequences are MDHEN and SYDVKM. The CDR3 loop is CASSLAGTGSHEQYF. The CDR3 DNA follows: TGTGCCAGCAGTTTGGCCGGGACAGGGAGTCACGAGCAGTACTTC.

The CDR3, as DNA: TGCAGCGTTGAAGGGATAGGAGGGTTCGAATACACTGAAGCTTTCTTT. Translation: CSVEGIGGFEYTEAFF. This sequence joins TRBV29-1 and TRBJ1-1; D remains unclear. The V and J ends lost 1 base and 3 bases respectively, with 18 bases between them. The CDR3 spans 16 residues. The germline gives CDR1 SQVTM, CDR2 ANQGSEA.

This clone has just a few counts. Here the CDR3 reads CASSLSGTYNEQFF. The CDR3 bases are TGTGCCAGCAGCCTTAGCGGGACTTACAATGAGCAGTTCTTC. The V call is TRBV6-1, the J call TRBJ2-1, with TRBD2 matching over 8 bases. V lost 6 bases and J lost 4; bases outside the gene matches: 5. In germline, CDR1 is MNHNS, CDR2 SASEGT. This CDR3 contains 14 residues.

The V gene is TRBV7-2, the J gene TRBJ2-5; the D gene is possibly TRBD1 (5 bases). Germline V CDR1 and CDR2: SGHTA, FQGNSA. Deletions cut 3 bases from V and 5 bases from J, with 13 bases between. This CDR3 has 14 amino acids. The CDR3, as DNA: TGTGCCAGCAGCTTCGGGCAGGGTGGGGAGACCCAGTACTTC. It codes for CASSFGQGGETQYF.

The chain combines TRBV7-8 with TRBJ2-5; 7 bases are a match to TRBD1. The CDR3 has 15 amino acids. Germline-derived CDR1 and CDR2 are SGHVS and FQNEAQ. Unmatched junction bases numbered 10, after V lost 5 bases and J lost 4 bases. The CDR3 loop reads CASSVNTGERETQYF. DNA of the CDR3: TGTGCCAGCAGCGTAAATACAGGGGAGCGAGAGACCCAGTACTTC. Combining the CDR3 with reference TRBV7-8 and TRBJ2-5 gives the whole variable domain GAGVSQSPRYKVAKRGQDVALRCDPISGHVSLFWYQQALGQGPEFLTYFQNEAQLDKSGLPSDRFFAERPEGSVSTLKIQRTQQEDSAVYLCASSVNTGERETQYFGPGTRLLVL.

The chain employs TRBV21-1 and TRBJ2-5; the table's TRBD2 call for D was not verified on the DNA. TRBV21-1 is a known pseudogene. The CDR3 spans 17 residues. The CDR3 DNA reads TGTGCCAGCAGCAAAACGGGTCTAGCGGGAGGGCAAGAGACCCAGTACTTC. Protein: CASSKTGLAGGQETQYF.

V and J are TRBV6-5 and TRBJ2-7, with 12 nucleotides matching TRBD1. V was pared by 6 bases and J by 6 bases, with 6 bases of the junction left unmatched. The germline V gene has CDR1 MNHEY and CDR2 SVGAGI. This CDR3 comprises 14 residues. DNA of the CDR3: TGTGCCAGCAGCCGGGGGACAGGGGGCGGCGAGCAGTACTTC. Its protein is CASSRGTGGGEQYF.

J is TRBJ1-4 and V is TRBV6-4, with 11 positions matching TRBD1. This CDR3 comprises 14 residues. Germline assignment: CDR1 MRHNA and CDR2 SNTAGT. With 8 bases clipped from V and 6 bases from J, the junction kept 5 bases outside the gene matches. DNA of the CDR3: TGTGCCAGCGGGACGGGACAGGGGGATGAAAAACTGTTTTTT. Translation gives CASGTGQGDEKLFF.